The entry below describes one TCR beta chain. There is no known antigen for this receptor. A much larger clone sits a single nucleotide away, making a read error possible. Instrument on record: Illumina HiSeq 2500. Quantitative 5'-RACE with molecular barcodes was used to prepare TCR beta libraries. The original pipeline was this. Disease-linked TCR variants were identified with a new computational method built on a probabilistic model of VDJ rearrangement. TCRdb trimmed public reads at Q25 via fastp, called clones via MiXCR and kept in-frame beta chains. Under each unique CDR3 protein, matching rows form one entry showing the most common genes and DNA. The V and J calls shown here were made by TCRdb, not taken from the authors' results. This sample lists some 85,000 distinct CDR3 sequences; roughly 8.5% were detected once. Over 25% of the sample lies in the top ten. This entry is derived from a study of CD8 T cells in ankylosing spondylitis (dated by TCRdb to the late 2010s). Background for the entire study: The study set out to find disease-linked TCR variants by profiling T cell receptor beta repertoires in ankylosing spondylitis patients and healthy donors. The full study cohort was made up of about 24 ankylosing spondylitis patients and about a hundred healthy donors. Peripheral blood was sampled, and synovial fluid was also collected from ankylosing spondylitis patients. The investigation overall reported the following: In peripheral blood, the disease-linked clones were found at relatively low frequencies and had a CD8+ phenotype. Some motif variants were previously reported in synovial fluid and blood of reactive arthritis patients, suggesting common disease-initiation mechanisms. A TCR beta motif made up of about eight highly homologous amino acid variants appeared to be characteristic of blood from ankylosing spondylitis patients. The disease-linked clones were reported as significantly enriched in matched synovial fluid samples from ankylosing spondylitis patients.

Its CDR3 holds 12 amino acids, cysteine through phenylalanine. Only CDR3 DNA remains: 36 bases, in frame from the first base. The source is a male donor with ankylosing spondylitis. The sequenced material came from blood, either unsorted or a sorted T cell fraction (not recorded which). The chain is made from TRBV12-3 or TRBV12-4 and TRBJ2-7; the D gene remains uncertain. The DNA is TGTGCCAGCAGTTTAAAAGCCGACGAGCAGTGCTTC. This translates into CASSLKADEQCF.